A single sample is the source of the 10 T cell receptor beta chains below, sequenced in a study of regulatory T cells in long-lasting Graves disease. CDR3 regions were amplified by Arm-PCR using iRepertoire HTBI primers to build TCR beta libraries. From the multiplex PCR reads, TCRdb called clonotypes with MiXCR, one entry per CDR3 protein. The data hold 350,000 to 450,000 distinct CDR3 sequences, with around 23% observed a single time. The time point denotes: persistent/refractory GD, antithyroid drugs over 5 years with positive TRAb. Isolated PBMC RNA provided the starting material for the TCR library. Sequenced here: peripheral blood mononuclear cells (PBMCs), sampled when the disease was refractory, from a patient treated with antithyroid drugs. These receptors were obtained from a female donor with Graves disease.

This clonotype was observed a handful of times. The chain has TRBV28 and TRBJ1-6; 9 bases are shared with TRBD1. The CDR3 is made up of 14 amino acids. V lost 6 bases and J lost 10; bases outside the gene matches: 7. CDR1 is MDHEN, CDR2 SYDVKM, per germline. The DNA for the CDR3 is TGTGCCAGCAGAAAGGACAGGGGAGGGTCACCCCTCCACTTT. This encodes CASRKDRGGSPLHF. Variable domain in full (rest from reference TRBV28 and TRBJ1-6): DVKVTQSSRYLVKRTGEKVFLECVQDMDHENMFWYRQDPGLGLRLIYFSYDVKMKEKGDIPEGYSVSREKKERFSLILESASTNQTSMYLCASRKDRGGSPLHFGNGTRLTVT.

This clonotype was detected ten times or more. The V and J genes are TRBV27 and TRBJ2-7; D is possibly TRBD1 (5 bases). Germline-derived CDR1 and CDR2 are MNHEY and SMNVEV (reference sequence). The CDR3 extends over 13 amino acids. V lost 2 bases and J lost 7, with 12 bases in between. CDR3 amino acids: CASSLVQGKEQYF. In DNA form, the CDR3 reads TGTGCCAGCAGTTTAGTCCAGGGTAAAGAGCAGTACTTC.

At least ten counts were recorded for this clonotype. The CDR3 sequence is CASSWTGLNEAFF. The CDR3 DNA is TGTGCCAGCAGCTGGACAGGGCTTAATGAAGCTTTCTTT. The chain combines TRBV2 with TRBJ1-1, with TRBD1 matching over 8 bases. Germline CDR1 is SNHLY and CDR2 is FYNNEI. The CDR3 runs 13 residues. V gave up 6 bases and J gave up 7 bases; unmatched junction bases: 7.

The rearrangement uses TRBV28 and TRBJ2-1, with TRBD2 matching 13 bases. This CDR3 region has 14 residues. V lost 7 bases and J lost 6; bases outside the gene matches: 3. CDR1 is MDHEN and CDR2 is SYDVKM in the germline V gene. The CDR3 here is CASTGTSGTNEQFF. For the CDR3, the DNA is TGTGCCAGCACTGGGACTAGCGGGACCAATGAGCAGTTCTTC. The variable domain in full, completed from reference TRBV28 and TRBJ2-1, reads DVKVTQSSRYLVKRTGEKVFLECVQDMDHENMFWYRQDPGLGLRLIYFSYDVKMKEKGDIPEGYSVSREKKERFSLILESASTNQTSMYLCASTGTSGTNEQFFGPGTRLTVL.

The table lists this clonotype with many counts. This chain uses TRBV28 with TRBJ2-4; D perhaps matches TRBD2 (5 bases). CDR1 is MDHEN, CDR2 SYDVKM, per germline. The CDR3 consists of 14 residues. Trimming took 9 bases from V and 0 from J, leaving 12 bases between them. CDR3 sequence: CASQFGLAKNIQYF. The CDR3 region has the DNA TGTGCCAGTCAATTTGGACTAGCCAAAAACATTCAGTACTTC.

The chain joins TRBV13 to TRBJ2-7; the D is unclear. This CDR3 is built from 13 residues. V dropped 3 bases and J dropped 3 bases, with 9 bases sitting between them. From germline, CDR1 is PRHDT and CDR2 FYEKMQ (reference sequence). CDR3 loop: CASSFDGRYEQYF. In DNA form, the CDR3 reads TGTGCCAGCAGCTTCGACGGACGCTACGAGCAGTACTTC.

The CDR3 nucleotides read TGTGCCAGCAGTATACAGGGTTTCGAGACCCAGTACTTC. Encoded protein: CASSIQGFETQYF. J is TRBJ2-5 and V is TRBV28, with D possibly TRBD1 on 6 matching bases. V gave up 5 bases and J gave up 5 bases, with 12 bases separating them. The CDR3 has 13 amino acids. From germline, CDR1 is MDHEN and CDR2 SYDVKM.

The chain is built from TRBV18 and TRBJ1-2, with D possibly TRBD1 on 6 matching bases. The length of the CDR3 is 14 residues. Looked up from germline, CDR1 is KGHSH and CDR2 is LQKENI. V was pared by 3 bases and J by 5 bases, with 13 bases between. In DNA, the CDR3 is TGTGCCAGCTCACCGAACAGGGATCGGTATGGCTACACCTTC. It yields the protein CASSPNRDRYGYTF.

The chain uses TRBV9 and TRBJ2-2, with D possibly being TRBD1 (8 bases). Per the germline V gene, CDR1 is SGDLS and CDR2 is YYNGEE. V was shortened by 0 bases and J by 6 bases, with 21 bases between the two germline ends. This CDR3 is 18 amino acids long. This chain's CDR3 is CASSVGLGGTGQPGELFF. The CDR3 DNA follows: TGTGCCAGCAGCGTAGGGCTGGGGGGGACAGGTCAACCCGGGGAGCTGTTTTTT. Full variable domain (outside the CDR3, taken from reference TRBV9 and TRBJ2-2): DSGVTQTPKHLITATGQRVTLRCSPRSGDLSVYWYQQSLDQGLQFLIQYYNGEERAKGNILERFSAQQFPDLHSELNLSSLELGDSALYFCASSVGLGGTGQPGELFFGEGSRLTVL.

Turning to this clonotype: A read error is possible here, since a much larger clone lies one base away. The V gene is TRBV11-3, the J gene TRBJ1-5; weak D call: TRBD1 (5 bases). Germline V gene data show CDR1 as SGHNT and CDR2 as YENEEA. The germline V and J ends were trimmed by 5 bases and 15 bases, with 14 bases remaining between them. The CDR3 loop spans 11 amino acids. CDR3 in DNA: TGTGCCAGCAGCAGCGGGGCGGGCCGGCATTTT. Translating it yields CASSSGAGRHF.